One and the same sample provided the 23 T cell receptor beta chains below, sequenced in a study of cytomegalovirus exposure and HLA in healthy donors. TCRdb's copy holds only in-frame clones and misses some; the assay was immunoSEQ multiplex PCR. The sample records roughly 150,000 clones, 84% being singletons. The sequenced sample consisted of PBMCs. The receptors shown here come from a man under 40 in good health and CMV-seropositive.

This chain joins TRBV7-2 and TRBJ2-7, with D unresolved. CDR1 is SGHTA and CDR2 is FQGNSA in the germline V gene. The V end was cut by 2 bases, the J end by 1 base, with 12 bases between. The length of the CDR3 is 15 residues. As DNA, the CDR3 is TGTGCCAGCAGCTTAAGTTCAGTATGGTCCTACGAGCAGTACTTC. Protein: CASSLSSVWSYEQYF. Drawing the rest from reference TRBV7-2 and TRBJ2-7, the complete variable domain is GAGVSQSPSNKVTEKGKDVELRCDPISGHTALYWYRQSLGQGLEFLIYFQGNSAPDKSGLPSDRFSAERTGGSVSTLTIQRTQQEDSAVYLCASSLSSVWSYEQYFGPGTRLTVT.

The rearrangement joins TRBV4-1 to TRBJ1-5; a possible D gene is TRBD1 (5 bases). V dropped 1 base and J dropped 2 bases, with 6 bases sitting between them. Per germline, CDR1 MGHRA and CDR2 YSYEKL. The CDR3 consists of 14 residues. The CDR3 bases are TGCGCCAGCAGCCAAGTAGGGGGCAATCAGCCCCAGCATTTT. This translates into CASSQVGGNQPQHF.

The genes are TRBV18 and TRBJ1-2; 7 positions agree with TRBD1. The CDR3 extends over 16 amino acids. The germline V gene has CDR1 KGHSH and CDR2 LQKENI. The J segment lost 5 bases and the V segment lost 3 bases, leaving 12 bases of the junction unmatched. The DNA for the CDR3 is TGTGCCAGCTCACCTGAATTCACGGGACAGTTTTATGGCTACACCTTC. This gives the protein CASSPEFTGQFYGYTF.

The chain is built from TRBV28 and TRBJ1-4; a possible D gene is TRBD1 (5 bases). There are 13 residues in the CDR3. Trimming removed 6 bases from V and 4 bases from J, with 9 bases in between. Looked up from germline, CDR1 is MDHEN and CDR2 is SYDVKM. This CDR3 is CASRTASNEKLFF. CDR3 DNA: TGTGCCAGCAGGACAGCCAGTAATGAAAAACTGTTTTTT.

The chain joins TRBV18 to TRBJ2-5; TRBD1 matches 9 bases. Unmatched junction bases numbered 10, after V lost 0 bases and J lost 5 bases. CDR1 KGHSH and CDR2 LQKENI come from the germline V gene. The CDR3 covers 17 residues. As DNA, the CDR3 is TGTGCCAGCTCACCACCAGAGGGGACAGGGAAGGGCGAGACCCAGTACTTC. As protein: CASSPPEGTGKGETQYF.

This clone has at least ten counts. The V gene is TRBV19, the J gene TRBJ1-2, with 8 bases lining up with TRBD1. Trimming removed 7 bases from V and 8 bases from J; junction bases left unmatched: 3. The germline V gene encodes CDR1 LNHDA and CDR2 SQIVND (reference sequence). The CDR3 extends over 11 amino acids. CDR3 residues: CASIGTGGYTF. The CDR3 bases are TGTGCCAGTATCGGGACAGGAGGCTACACCTTC.

This sequence joins TRBV4-2 and TRBJ2-7, with TRBD2 matching 7 bases. CDR3 length: 15 amino acids. Germline lookup yields CDR1 LGHNA and CDR2 YNFKEQ. Losses at the gene ends were 0 bases for V and 5 bases for J; bases not matched to a gene: 7. The CDR3 here is CASSQESGRSDEQYF. CDR3 nucleotide sequence: TGTGCCAGCAGCCAAGAGTCCGGGAGGTCCGACGAGCAGTACTTC.

The rearrangement joins TRBV18 to TRBJ2-1; TRBD2 matches 11 bases. The CDR3 loop spans 15 amino acids. Per the germline V gene, CDR1 is KGHSH and CDR2 is LQKENI. Trimming removed 8 bases from V and 4 bases from J; junction bases left unmatched: 7. The CDR3 DNA is TGTGCCAGCGCCACGGGGACTAGCGGTTACAATGAGCAGTTCTTC. This codes for CASATGTSGYNEQFF.

This chain links TRBV7-9 with TRBJ1-4; TRBD1 aligns across 7 bases. J was trimmed by 8 bases and V by 4 bases; bases with no gene match: 7. The germline V gene encodes CDR1 SEHNR and CDR2 FQNEAQ (reference sequence). This CDR3 contains 14 residues. The CDR3 DNA sequence: TGTGCCAGCAGCTCTCGGACAGGCCGCGAAAAACTGTTTTTT. It yields the protein CASSSRTGREKLFF.

The rearrangement links TRBV15 to TRBJ1-2; D is unresolved. CDR3 size: 15 residues. Trimming left V 0 bases short and J 6 bases short, with 14 bases between. The V gene's germline CDR1 is LNHNV and CDR2 YYDKDF (reference sequence). The CDR3 nucleotides read TGTGCCACCAGCAGAGATATTGGGAGCAAAAATGGCTACACCTTC. This gives the protein CATSRDIGSKNGYTF.

The table lists this clone with a few counts. The chain has TRBV25-1 and TRBJ1-1, with a possible D match to TRBD1 (6 bases). This CDR3 has 15 amino acids. V was trimmed by 8 bases and J by 3 bases, leaving 19 bases between them. Germline CDR1 is MGHDK and CDR2 is SYGVNS. The CDR3 protein is CASARSGGADTEAFF. The CDR3 DNA follows: TGTGCCAGCGCCCGATCCGGGGGGGCGGACACTGAAGCTTTCTTT.

V gene TRBV11-1 combines with J gene TRBJ2-7, with D unclear. Trimming pared 1 base from V and 4 bases from J, leaving 11 bases between. Germline CDR1 SGHAT, CDR2 FQDESV (reference sequence). CDR3 length: 14 residues. The CDR3 region has the DNA TGTGCCAGCAGCTTAGTGGGCACCACGTACGAGCAGTACTTC. Translation gives CASSLVGTTYEQYF. Full variable domain (missing parts from reference TRBV11-1 and TRBJ2-7): EAEVAQSPRYKITEKSQAVAFWCDPISGHATLYWYRQILGQGPELLVQFQDESVVDDSQLPKDRFSAERLKGVDSTLKIQPAELGDSAMYLCASSLVGTTYEQYFGPGTRLTVT.

This chain links TRBV19 with TRBJ2-2; D perhaps matches TRBD1 (6 bases). Per the germline V gene, CDR1 is LNHDA and CDR2 is SQIVND (reference sequence). The V end was cut by 3 bases, the J end by 7 bases, with 6 bases between. The CDR3 contains 12 residues. The DNA for the CDR3 is TGTGCCAGTAGTATCAGGGGCGGGGAGCTGTTTTTT. Translated, it gives CASSIRGGELFF.

As DNA, the CDR3 is TGTGCCTGGACACAGGACCAGAACACTGAAGCTTTCTTT. Residues: CAWTQDQNTEAFF. This chain links TRBV30 with TRBJ1-1; tentative D call: TRBD1 (5 bases). V lost 4 bases to trimming and J lost 1 base, with 10 bases between them. The CDR3 has 13 residues. Germline-derived CDR1 and CDR2 are GTSNPN and SVGIG (reference sequence).

This chain connects TRBV7-6 to TRBJ2-7; D perhaps matches TRBD1 (5 bases). CDR3 length: 14 residues. The germline V gene encodes CDR1 SGHVS and CDR2 FNYEAQ. V gave up 4 bases and J gave up 2 bases, with 12 bases separating them. In DNA form, the CDR3 reads TGTGCCAGCAGCTCGATGGGGCAGACCTACGAGCAGTACTTC. Translating gives CASSSMGQTYEQYF.

This chain uses TRBV7-2 with TRBJ1-5; D gene ambiguous. Germline CDR1 reads SGHTA; CDR2 reads FQGNSA. Deletions cut 3 bases from V and 11 bases from J, with 17 bases between. CDR3 length: 14 amino acids. CDR3 residues: CASSFWTRDGTQHF. The CDR3 DNA reads TGTGCCAGCAGCTTCTGGACGCGGGATGGGACCCAGCATTTT.

This sequence joins TRBV5-1 and TRBJ2-7; 7 nucleotides agree with TRBD2. Trimming took 6 bases from V and 2 from J; bases not matched to a gene: 14. There are 16 residues in the CDR3. CDR1 SGHRS and CDR2 YFSETQ come from the germline V gene. CDR3 loop: CASTYLGWRETYEQYF. The CDR3 DNA reads TGCGCCAGCACCTACTTGGGTTGGCGGGAGACCTACGAGCAGTACTTC.

The rearrangement joins TRBV9 to TRBJ2-7; perhaps TRBD2 as D (5 bases). V was trimmed by 0 bases and J by 4 bases, leaving 14 bases between them. Looked up from germline, CDR1 is SGDLS and CDR2 is YYNGEE. This CDR3 comprises 15 residues. For the CDR3, the DNA is TGTGCCAGCAGCGTAGATGAGGGAAGAGGGTACGAGCAGTACTTC. This translates into CASSVDEGRGYEQYF.

This clone was observed once. The chain couples TRBV6-6 to TRBJ2-3; TRBD2 agrees at 8 bases. The CDR3 contains 15 residues. Losses at the gene ends were 2 bases for V and 3 bases for J; bases not matched to a gene: 4. Germline-derived CDR1 and CDR2 are MNHNY and SVGAGI (reference sequence). CDR3 DNA sequence: TGTGCCAGCAGTTACGGCGCGGGAGGAACAGATACGCAGTATTTT. It yields the protein CASSYGAGGTDTQYF.

The CDR3 DNA reads TGCAGTGCCGGGACCTACGAGCAGTACTTC. Protein product: CSAGTYEQYF. The V and J genes are TRBV20-1 and TRBJ2-7, with a weak D call TRBD2 (5 bases). The CDR3 is 10 amino acids. Germline CDR1 reads DFQATT; CDR2 reads SNEGSKA (reference sequence). The ends were cut back, 6 bases at V and 2 bases at J, with 5 bases in the middle.

V and J are TRBV4-2 and TRBJ1-5, with D possibly being TRBD1 (5 bases). The germline gives CDR1 LGHNA, CDR2 YNFKEQ. This CDR3 comprises 15 residues. Between the trimmed V and J ends, which lost 3 bases and 5 bases, there was a span of 14 bases. As DNA, the CDR3 is TGTGCCAGCAGCCAGGGGGGAGGCAGAGATCAGCCCCAGCATTTT. It encodes CASSQGGGRDQPQHF.

This clone has just one count. The rearrangement joins TRBV27 to TRBJ2-7; 8 bases line up with TRBD2. Germline lookup yields CDR1 MNHEY and CDR2 SMNVEV (reference sequence). The J segment lost 5 bases and the V segment lost 8 bases, leaving 11 bases of the junction unmatched. This CDR3 is built from 14 residues. CDR3 protein: CASPLAGLSHEQYF. The CDR3 DNA follows: TGTGCCAGCCCGCTAGCGGGCCTGTCACACGAGCAGTACTTC.

The V and J genes are TRBV15 and TRBJ1-2, with 8 bases fitting TRBD1. Losses at the gene ends were 8 bases for V and 1 base for J; bases not matched to a gene: 9. Per the germline V gene, CDR1 is LNHNV and CDR2 is YYDKDF (reference sequence). This CDR3 is built from 15 residues. The CDR3 DNA follows: TGTGCCACCCTCGACCCGGGACAGGTTAACTATGGCTACACCTTC. Protein sequence: CATLDPGQVNYGYTF.